A single sample gave rise to the 4 T cell receptor beta chains below, sequenced in a study of T cells in Graves' hyperthyroidism and ophthalmopathy. Amplified TCR beta CDR3 regions derived from RNA transcripts. Initially, a first-round RT-PCR of the TCR CDR3 employed the HTBI primer set. TCRdb re-called the multiplex PCR reads through MiXCR, storing one row per CDR3 protein. The top ten clones hold roughly 3.3% of a sample with tens of thousands of distinct CDR3 sequences, approximately 53% of them seen once. Sequenced input: blood. The receptors here all came from a woman aged 55-70 years with Graves' ophthalmopathy.

A note on this clonotype: A read error is likely, as this CDR3 ends without the conserved phenylalanine or tryptophan. The V and J genes are TRBV20-1 and TRBJ2-5; D gene unclear. Between the trimmed V and J ends, which lost 6 bases and 2 bases, there was a span of 16 bases. The CDR3 loop spans 14 amino acids. CDR1 is DFQATT, CDR2 SNEGSKA, per germline (reference sequence). The CDR3 nucleotides read TGCAGTGCCCAGATCCAGCCGGCTCAAGAGACCCAGTACCTC. This encodes CSAQIQPAQETQYL.

This clonotype is labeled as medium-sized. The genes are TRBV10-1 and TRBJ2-1; D not certain. The germline CDR1 and CDR2 sequences are WNHNN and SYGVQD (reference sequence). Trimming removed 2 bases from V and 9 bases from J, with 8 bases in between. The CDR3 loop spans 12 amino acids. CDR3 sequence reads: CASSEGEIEQFF. The CDR3 coding sequence is TGCGCCAGCAGTGAGGGGGAAATTGAGCAGTTCTTC.

This clonotype was detected many times. The rearrangement uses TRBV20-1 and TRBJ2-7; the D gene is possibly TRBD2 (6 bases). CDR3 length: 16 residues. Germline lookup yields CDR1 DFQATT and CDR2 SNEGSKA (reference sequence). Trimming took 4 bases from V and 5 from J, leaving 24 bases between them. CDR3 sequence: CSATEYGGYKVDEQYF. The CDR3 nucleotides read TGCAGTGCTACCGAATACGGAGGGTATAAGGTTGACGAGCAGTACTTC.

This clonotype was seen many times. V usage is TRBV6-5 and J usage is TRBJ1-2; D might be TRBD1 (5 bases). V was shortened by 2 bases and J by 3 bases, with 19 bases between the two germline ends. The CDR3 contains 17 residues. Germline CDR1 reads MNHEY; CDR2 reads SVGAGI. CDR3 loop: CASSYIYRATGDYGYTF. The CDR3 DNA reads as TGTGCCAGCAGTTACATTTATCGGGCCACGGGGGACTATGGCTACACCTTC.